This T cell receptor (beta chain) was captured in a study of identical twins. TCRdb reprocessed the 5' RACE reads with MiXCR, giving one entry per CDR3 protein. The data hold 300,000 to 400,000 distinct CDR3 sequences, with approximately 8.7% observed a single time. This clonotype showed up just a few times. This receptor was taken from a woman between 45 and 65 years old in good health. Sequencing was performed on naive T cells sorted from blood.

CDR3 DNA: TGTGCCACCAGTGACCCGCTAGCGGGAGCTGGCAATGAGCAGTTCTTC. Translating gives CATSDPLAGAGNEQFF. The rearrangement links TRBV24-1 to TRBJ2-1; 10 nucleotides match TRBD2. The CDR3 is 16 amino acids. V trimming: 4 bases; J trimming: 6 bases; junction bases outside the gene matches: 8. Looked up from germline, CDR1 is KGHDR and CDR2 is SFDVKD.